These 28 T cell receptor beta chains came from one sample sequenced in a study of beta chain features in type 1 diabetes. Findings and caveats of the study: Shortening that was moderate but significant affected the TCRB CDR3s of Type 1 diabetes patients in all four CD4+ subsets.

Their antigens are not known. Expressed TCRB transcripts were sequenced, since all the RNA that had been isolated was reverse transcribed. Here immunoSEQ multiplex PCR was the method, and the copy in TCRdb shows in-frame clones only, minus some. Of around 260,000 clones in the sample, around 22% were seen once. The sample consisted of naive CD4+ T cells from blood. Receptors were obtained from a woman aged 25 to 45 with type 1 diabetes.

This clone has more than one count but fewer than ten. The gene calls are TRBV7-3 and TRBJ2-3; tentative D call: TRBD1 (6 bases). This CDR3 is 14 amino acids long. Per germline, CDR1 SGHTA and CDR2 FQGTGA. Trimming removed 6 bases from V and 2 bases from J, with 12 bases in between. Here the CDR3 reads CASRKTGPTDTQYF. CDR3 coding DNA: TGTGCCAGCAGGAAAACAGGGCCCACAGATACGCAGTATTTT.

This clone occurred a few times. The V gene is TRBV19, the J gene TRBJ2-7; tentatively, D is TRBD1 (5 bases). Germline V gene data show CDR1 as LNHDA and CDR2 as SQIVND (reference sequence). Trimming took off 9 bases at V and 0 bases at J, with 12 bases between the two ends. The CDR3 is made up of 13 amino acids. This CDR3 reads CASTGSNSYEQYF. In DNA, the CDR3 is TGTGCCAGCACAGGCAGCAACTCCTACGAGCAGTACTTC.

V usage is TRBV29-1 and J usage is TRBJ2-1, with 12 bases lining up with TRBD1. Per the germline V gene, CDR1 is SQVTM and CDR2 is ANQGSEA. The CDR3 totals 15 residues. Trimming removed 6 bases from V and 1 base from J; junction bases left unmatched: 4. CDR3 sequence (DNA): TGCAGCGTCCGGGACAGGGGGCGATCCTACAATGAGCAGTTCTTC. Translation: CSVRDRGRSYNEQFF.

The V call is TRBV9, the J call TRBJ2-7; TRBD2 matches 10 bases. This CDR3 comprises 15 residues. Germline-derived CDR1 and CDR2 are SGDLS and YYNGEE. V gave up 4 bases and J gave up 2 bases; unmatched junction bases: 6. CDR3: CASSPTSGSAYEQYF. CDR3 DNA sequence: TGTGCCAGCAGCCCGACTAGCGGGTCAGCCTACGAGCAGTACTTC.

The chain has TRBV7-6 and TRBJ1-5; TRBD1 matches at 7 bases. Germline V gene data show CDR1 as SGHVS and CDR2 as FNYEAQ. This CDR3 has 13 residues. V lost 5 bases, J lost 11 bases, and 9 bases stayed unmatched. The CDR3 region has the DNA TGTGCCAGCAGCGTAACAGGGGAAGCAGCCCAGCATTTT. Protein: CASSVTGEAAQHF.

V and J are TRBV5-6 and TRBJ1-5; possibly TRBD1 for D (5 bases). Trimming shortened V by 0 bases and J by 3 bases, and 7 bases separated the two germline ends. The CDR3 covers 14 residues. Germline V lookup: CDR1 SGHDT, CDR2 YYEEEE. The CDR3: CASSLGDYNQPQHF. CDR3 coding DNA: TGTGCCAGCAGCTTGGGGGACTACAATCAGCCCCAGCATTTT.

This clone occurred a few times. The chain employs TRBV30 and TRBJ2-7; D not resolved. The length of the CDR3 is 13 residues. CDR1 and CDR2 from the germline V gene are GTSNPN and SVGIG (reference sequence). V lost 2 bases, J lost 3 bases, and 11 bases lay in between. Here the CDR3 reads CAWSYGDRYEQYF. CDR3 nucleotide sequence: TGTGCCTGGAGTTATGGAGACCGCTACGAGCAGTACTTC. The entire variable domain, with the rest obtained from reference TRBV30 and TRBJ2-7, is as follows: SQTIHQWPATLVQPVGSPLSLECTVEGTSNPNLYWYRQAAGRGLQLLFYSVGIGQISSEVPQNLSASRPQDRQFILSSKKLLLSDSGFYLCAWSYGDRYEQYFGPGTRLTVT.

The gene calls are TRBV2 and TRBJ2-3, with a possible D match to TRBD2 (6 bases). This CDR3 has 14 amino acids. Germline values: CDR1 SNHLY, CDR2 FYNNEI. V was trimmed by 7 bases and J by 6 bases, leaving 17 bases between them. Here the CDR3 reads CASNLATAGDTQYF. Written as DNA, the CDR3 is TGTGCCAGCAATCTCGCCACGGCGGGGGATACGCAGTATTTT.

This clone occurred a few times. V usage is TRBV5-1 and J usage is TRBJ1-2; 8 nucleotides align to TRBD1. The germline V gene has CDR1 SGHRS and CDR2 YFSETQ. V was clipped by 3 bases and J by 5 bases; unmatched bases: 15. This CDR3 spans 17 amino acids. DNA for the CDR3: TGCGCCAGCAGCTATGGGACAGGTGGAGATTATGATTATGGCTACACCTTC. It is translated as CASSYGTGGDYDYGYTF.

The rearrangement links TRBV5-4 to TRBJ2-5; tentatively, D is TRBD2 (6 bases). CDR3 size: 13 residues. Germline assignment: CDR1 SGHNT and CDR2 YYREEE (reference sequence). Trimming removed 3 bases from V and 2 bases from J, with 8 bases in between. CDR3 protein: CASSSGGQETQYF. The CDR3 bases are TGTGCCAGCAGCTCTGGGGGGCAAGAGACCCAGTACTTC.

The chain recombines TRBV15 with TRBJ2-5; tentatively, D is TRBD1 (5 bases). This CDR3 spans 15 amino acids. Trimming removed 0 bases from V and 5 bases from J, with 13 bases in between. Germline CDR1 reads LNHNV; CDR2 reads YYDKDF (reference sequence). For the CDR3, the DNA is TGTGCCACCAGCAGAGATCGGTCCCCAGGGGAGACCCAGTACTTC. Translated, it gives CATSRDRSPGETQYF.

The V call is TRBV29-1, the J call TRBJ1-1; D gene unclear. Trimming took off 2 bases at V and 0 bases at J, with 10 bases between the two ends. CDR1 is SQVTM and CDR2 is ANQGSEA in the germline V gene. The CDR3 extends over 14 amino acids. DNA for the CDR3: TGCAGCGTTGAACGGGTATACATGAACACTGAAGCTTTCTTT. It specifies CSVERVYMNTEAFF.

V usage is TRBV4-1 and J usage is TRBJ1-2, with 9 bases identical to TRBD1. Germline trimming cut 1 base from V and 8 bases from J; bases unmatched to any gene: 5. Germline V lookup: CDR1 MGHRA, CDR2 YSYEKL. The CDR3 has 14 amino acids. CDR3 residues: CASSQVGTGKGYTF. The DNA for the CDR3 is TGCGCCAGCAGCCAAGTTGGGACAGGGAAGGGCTACACCTTC.

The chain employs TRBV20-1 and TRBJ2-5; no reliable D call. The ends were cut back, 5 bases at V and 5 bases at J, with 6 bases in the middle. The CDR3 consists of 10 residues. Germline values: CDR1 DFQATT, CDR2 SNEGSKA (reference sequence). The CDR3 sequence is CSAGPETQYF. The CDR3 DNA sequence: TGCAGTGCTGGCCCCGAGACCCAGTACTTC.

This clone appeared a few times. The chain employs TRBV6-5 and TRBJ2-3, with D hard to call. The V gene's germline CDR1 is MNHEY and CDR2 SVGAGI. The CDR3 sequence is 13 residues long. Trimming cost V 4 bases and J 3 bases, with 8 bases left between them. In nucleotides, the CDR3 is TGTGCCAGCAGTTTCCCAGGAACAGATACGCAGTATTTT. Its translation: CASSFPGTDTQYF.

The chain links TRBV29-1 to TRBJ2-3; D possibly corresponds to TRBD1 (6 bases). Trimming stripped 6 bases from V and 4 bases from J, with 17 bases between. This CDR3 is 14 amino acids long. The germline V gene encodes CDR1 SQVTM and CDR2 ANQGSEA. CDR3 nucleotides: TGCAGCGTAGCGCAGGGGTTGTCGGCAGATACGCAGTATTTT. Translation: CSVAQGLSADTQYF.

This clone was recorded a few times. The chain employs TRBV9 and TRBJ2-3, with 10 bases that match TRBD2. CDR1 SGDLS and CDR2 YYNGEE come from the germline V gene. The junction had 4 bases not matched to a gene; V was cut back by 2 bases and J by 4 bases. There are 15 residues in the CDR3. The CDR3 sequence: CASSVLAGVSDTQYF. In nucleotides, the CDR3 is TGTGCCAGCAGCGTCCTAGCGGGAGTGTCAGATACGCAGTATTTT.

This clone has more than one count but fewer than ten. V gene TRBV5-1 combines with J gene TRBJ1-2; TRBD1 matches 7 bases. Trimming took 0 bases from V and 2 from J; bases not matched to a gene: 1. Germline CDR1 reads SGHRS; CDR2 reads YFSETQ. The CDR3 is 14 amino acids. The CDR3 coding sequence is TGCGCCAGCAGCTTGGCGGGACAGAACTATGGCTACACCTTC. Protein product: CASSLAGQNYGYTF.

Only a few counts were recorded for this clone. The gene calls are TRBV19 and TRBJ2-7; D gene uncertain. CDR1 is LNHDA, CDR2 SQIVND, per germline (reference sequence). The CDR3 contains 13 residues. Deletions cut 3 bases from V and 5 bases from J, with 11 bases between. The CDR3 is CASSISGYDEQYF. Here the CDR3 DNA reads TGTGCCAGTAGTATCTCCGGTTACGACGAGCAGTACTTC. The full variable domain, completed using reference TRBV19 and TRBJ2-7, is DGGITQSPKYLFRKEGQNVTLSCEQNLNHDAMYWYRQDPGQGLRLIYYSQIVNDFQKGDIAEGYSVSREKKESFPLTVTSAQKNPTAFYLCASSISGYDEQYFGPGTRLTVT.

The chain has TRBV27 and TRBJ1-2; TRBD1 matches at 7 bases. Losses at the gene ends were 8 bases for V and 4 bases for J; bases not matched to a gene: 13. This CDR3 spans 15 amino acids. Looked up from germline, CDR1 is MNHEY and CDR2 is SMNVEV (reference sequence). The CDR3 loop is CASGAYRGGSYGYTF. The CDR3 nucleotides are TGTGCCAGCGGTGCCTACAGGGGCGGTAGCTATGGCTACACCTTC.

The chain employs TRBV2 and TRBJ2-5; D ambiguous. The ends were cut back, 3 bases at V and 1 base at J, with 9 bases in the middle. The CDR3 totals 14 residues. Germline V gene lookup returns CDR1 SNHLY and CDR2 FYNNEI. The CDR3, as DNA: TGTGCCAGCAGTGAGGGCAGATCCCAAGAGACCCAGTACTTC. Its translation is CASSEGRSQETQYF.

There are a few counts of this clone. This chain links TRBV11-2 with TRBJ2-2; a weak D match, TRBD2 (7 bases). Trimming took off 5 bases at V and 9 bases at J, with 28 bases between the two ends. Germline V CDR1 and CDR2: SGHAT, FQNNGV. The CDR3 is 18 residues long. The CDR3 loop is CASSPWWGGGGPGWELFF. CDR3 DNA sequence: TGTGCCAGCAGCCCCTGGTGGGGGGGCGGGGGACCCGGCTGGGAGCTGTTTTTT.

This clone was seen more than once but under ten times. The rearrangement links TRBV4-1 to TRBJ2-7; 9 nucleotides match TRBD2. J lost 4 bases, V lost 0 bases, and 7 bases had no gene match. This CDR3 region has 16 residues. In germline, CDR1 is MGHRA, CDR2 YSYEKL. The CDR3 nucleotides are TGCGCCAGCAGCCAAGAGGCTAGCGGGAACCCTTACGAGCAGTACTTC. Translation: CASSQEASGNPYEQYF.

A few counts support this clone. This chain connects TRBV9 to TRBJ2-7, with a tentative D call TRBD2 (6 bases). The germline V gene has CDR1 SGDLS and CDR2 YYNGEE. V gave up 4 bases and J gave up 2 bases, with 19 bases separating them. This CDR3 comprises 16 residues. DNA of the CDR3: TGTGCCAGCAGCCCGGCGGGAACTAGCCACCCCTACGAGCAGTACTTC. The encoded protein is CASSPAGTSHPYEQYF.

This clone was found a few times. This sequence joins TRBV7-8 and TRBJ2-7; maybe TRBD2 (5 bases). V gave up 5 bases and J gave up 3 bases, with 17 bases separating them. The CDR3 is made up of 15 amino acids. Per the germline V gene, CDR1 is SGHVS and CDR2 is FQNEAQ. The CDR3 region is CASSTRDLGYYEQYF. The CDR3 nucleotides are TGTGCCAGCAGCACCCGGGATCTCGGGTACTACGAGCAGTACTTC.

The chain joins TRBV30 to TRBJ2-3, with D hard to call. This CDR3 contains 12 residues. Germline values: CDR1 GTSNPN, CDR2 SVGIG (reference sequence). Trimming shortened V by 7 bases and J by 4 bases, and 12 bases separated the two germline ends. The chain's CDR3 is CASSRLADTQYF. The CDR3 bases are TGTGCCTCCTCTAGGCTTGCAGATACGCAGTATTTT.

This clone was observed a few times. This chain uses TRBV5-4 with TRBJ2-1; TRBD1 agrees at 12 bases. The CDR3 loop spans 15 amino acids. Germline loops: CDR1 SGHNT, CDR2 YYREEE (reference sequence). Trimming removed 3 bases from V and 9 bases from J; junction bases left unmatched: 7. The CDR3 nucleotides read TGTGCCAGCAGCTATACCGGGACAGGGGGCCGTGAGCAGTTCTTC. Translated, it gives CASSYTGTGGREQFF.

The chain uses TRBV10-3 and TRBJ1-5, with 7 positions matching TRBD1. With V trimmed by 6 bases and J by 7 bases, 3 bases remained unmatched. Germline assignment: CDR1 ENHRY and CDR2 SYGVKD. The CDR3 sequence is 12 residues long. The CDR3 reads CAIRTGDQPQHF. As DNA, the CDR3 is TGTGCCATCAGAACAGGGGACCAGCCCCAGCATTTT.